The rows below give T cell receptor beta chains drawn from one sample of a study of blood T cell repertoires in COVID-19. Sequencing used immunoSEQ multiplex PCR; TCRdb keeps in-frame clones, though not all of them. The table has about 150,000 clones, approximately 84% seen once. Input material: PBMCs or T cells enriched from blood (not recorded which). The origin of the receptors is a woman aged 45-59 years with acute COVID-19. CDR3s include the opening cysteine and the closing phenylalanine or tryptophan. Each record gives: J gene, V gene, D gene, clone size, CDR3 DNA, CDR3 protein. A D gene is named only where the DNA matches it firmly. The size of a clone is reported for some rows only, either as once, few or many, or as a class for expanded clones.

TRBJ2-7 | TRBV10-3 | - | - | TGTGCCATCGCACCCCTCTCAGGTGGCGAGCAGTACTTC | CAIAPLSGGEQYF
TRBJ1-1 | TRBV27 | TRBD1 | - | TGTGCCAGCAGTTTCAGGGGGCGTCGAACTGAAGCTTTCTTT | CASSFRGRRTEAFF
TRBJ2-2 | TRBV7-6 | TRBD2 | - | TGTGCCAGCAGCTTAGGACTTAGCGGGAGGCCCGGGGAGCTGTTTTTT | CASSLGLSGRPGELFF
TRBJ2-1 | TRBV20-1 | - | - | TGCAGTGCCCCCCGGTCCCAAGAGCAGTTCTTC | CSAPRSQEQFF
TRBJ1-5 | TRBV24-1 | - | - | TGTGCCACCAGTGGACAGCATAGCAATCAGCCCCAGCATTTT | CATSGQHSNQPQHF
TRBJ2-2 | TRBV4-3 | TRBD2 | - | TGCGCCAGCAGCCAAGATCTTGCTAGCGGTACGAACACCGGGGAGCTGTTTTTT | CASSQDLASGTNTGELFF
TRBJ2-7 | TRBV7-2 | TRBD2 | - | TGTGCCAGCAGCTTAGTGACTAGCGGAGAGCAGTACTTC | CASSLVTSGEQYF
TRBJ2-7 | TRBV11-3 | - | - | TGTGCCAGCAGTCAGAAGTCCCGGAGGGCCTACGAGCAGTACTTC | CASSQKSRRAYEQYF
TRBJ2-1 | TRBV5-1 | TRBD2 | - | TGCGCCAGCAGAAGGTTAGCGGGGGACAATGAGCAGTTCTTC | CASRRLAGDNEQFF
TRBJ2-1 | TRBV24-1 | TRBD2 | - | TGTGCCACCAGTGAAGGGATAGCGGGAGTCAATGAGCAGTTCTTC | CATSEGIAGVNEQFF
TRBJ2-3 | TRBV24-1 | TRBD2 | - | TGTGCCCCCTCGGGACTAGCGGCCACACAAGCAGATACGCAGTATTTT | CAPSGLAATQADTQYF
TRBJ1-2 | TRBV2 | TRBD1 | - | TGTGCCAGCGGACAGGGGCTTAAGGGGGATGGCTACACCTTC | CASGQGLKGDGYTF
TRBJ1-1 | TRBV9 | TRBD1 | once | TGTGCCAGCAGCTCTGGGACAGAAGGTGAAGCTTTCTTT | CASSSGTEGEAFF
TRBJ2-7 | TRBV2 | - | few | TGTGCCAGCAGTGAAGGTTGGCACGAGCAGTACTTC | CASSEGWHEQYF
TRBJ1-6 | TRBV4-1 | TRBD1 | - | TGCGCCAGCAGCCAGGTGGCGGGACAGAATAATTCACCCCTCCACTTT | CASSQVAGQNNSPLHF
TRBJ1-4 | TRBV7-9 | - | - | TGTGCCAGCAGCTTAAAAGGAGGACAGGAAAAACTGTTTTTT | CASSLKGGQEKLFF
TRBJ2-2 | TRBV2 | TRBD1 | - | TGTGCCAGCAGGGACGACAGGGGTGTCGGGGAGCTGTTTTTT | CASRDDRGVGELFF
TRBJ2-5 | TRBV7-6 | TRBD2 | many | TGTGCCAGCAGCTCCAACCTAGCGGGAGGGAGAGAGACCCAGTACTTC | CASSSNLAGGRETQYF
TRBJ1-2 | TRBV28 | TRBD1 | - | TGTGCCAGTTCGGCAGGGGGGTCTATTAACTATGGCTACACCTTC | CASSAGGSINYGYTF
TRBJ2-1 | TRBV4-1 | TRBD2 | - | TGCGCCAGCAGCCAAGAAGGTGGGGGTAGGGGCGGGAGTACGTTCTTC | CASSQEGGGRGGSTFF
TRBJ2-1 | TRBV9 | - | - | TGTGCCAGCAGCGCGTTTACTTACAATGAGCAGTTCTTC | CASSAFTYNEQFF
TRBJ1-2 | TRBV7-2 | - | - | TGTGCCAGCAGCTTAAACAGGGAATATGGCTACACCTTC | CASSLNREYGYTF
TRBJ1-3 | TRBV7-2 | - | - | TGTGCCAGCAGCTTAGAAGACCGGGGGGCAGACACCATATATTTT | CASSLEDRGADTIYF
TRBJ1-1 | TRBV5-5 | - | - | TGTGCCAGCAGCTTGAGCCTGATGAACACTGAAGCTTTCTTT | CASSLSLMNTEAFF
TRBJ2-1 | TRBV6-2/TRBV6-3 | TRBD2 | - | TGTGCCAGCAGTGAGCCCTCTAGACTAGCATATGAGCAGTTCTTC | CASSEPSRLAYEQFF
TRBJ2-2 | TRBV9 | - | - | TGTGCCAGCAGCTCTCCCCTTAGCGGGGACAGAAACACCGGGGAGCTGTTTTTT | CASSSPLSGDRNTGELFF
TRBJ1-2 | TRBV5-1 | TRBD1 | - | TGCGCCAGCAGCTTATCGACAGGGGGTGGCTCTGGCTACACCTTC | CASSLSTGGGSGYTF
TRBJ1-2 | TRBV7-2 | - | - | TGTGCCAGCAGCTTATTCGGACAGCGAGATGGCTACACCTTC | CASSLFGQRDGYTF
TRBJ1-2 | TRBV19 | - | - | TGTGCCAGTAGTTCTCAGACGACAAACTATGGCTACACCTTC | CASSSQTTNYGYTF
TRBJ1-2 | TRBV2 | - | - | TGTGCCAGCAGTGAGAACCCGACAACTAACTATGGCTACACCTTC | CASSENPTTNYGYTF
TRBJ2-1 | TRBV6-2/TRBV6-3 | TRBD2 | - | TGTGCCAGCAGTTATGGACTAGCGGGAGTCGGGGGGCAGTTCTTC | CASSYGLAGVGGQFF
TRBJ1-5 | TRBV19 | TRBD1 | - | TGTGCCAGTAGTAGTGGACAGGAGCTTAGCAATCAGCCCCAGCATTTT | CASSSGQELSNQPQHF
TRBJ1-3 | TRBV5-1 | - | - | TGCGCCAGCAGCTTGGACGGTCGTACGGGAAACACCATATATTTT | CASSLDGRTGNTIYF
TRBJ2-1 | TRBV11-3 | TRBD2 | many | TGTGCCAGCAGCCCCGGGACTAGCGGGAGGAAATACAATGAGCAGTTCTTC | CASSPGTSGRKYNEQFF
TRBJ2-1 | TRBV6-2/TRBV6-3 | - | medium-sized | TGTGCCAGCAGTTACGCCGAACACACTGAGCAGTTCTTC | CASSYAEHTEQFF
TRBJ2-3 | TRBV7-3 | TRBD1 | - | TGTGCCAGCAGCTTAGGGGACAGGCTTACAGATACGCAGTATTTT | CASSLGDRLTDTQYF
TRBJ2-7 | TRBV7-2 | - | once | TGTGCCAGCAGCCCTGGACTGAACCCGGTAGAGCAGTACTTC | CASSPGLNPVEQYF
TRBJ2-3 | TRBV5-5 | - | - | TGTGCCAGCAGCTTCAATCCTTTCCCTTTAGACACAGATACGCAGTATTTT | CASSFNPFPLDTDTQYF
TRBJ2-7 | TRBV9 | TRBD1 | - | TGTGCCAGCAGCGCACAGGGGGCCCAGGGCGAGCAGTACTTC | CASSAQGAQGEQYF
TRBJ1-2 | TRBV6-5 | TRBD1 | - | TGTGCCAGCAGTTCCTACCGACAGGGTTGGCGGGGCTACACCTTC | CASSSYRQGWRGYTF
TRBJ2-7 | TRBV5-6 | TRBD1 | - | TGTGCCAGCAGCTGGGGACAGGCCTCCTACGAGCAGTACTTC | CASSWGQASYEQYF
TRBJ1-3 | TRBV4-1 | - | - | TGCGCCAGCAGCCCGTGGGAGGGAAGTGGAAACACCATATATTTT | CASSPWEGSGNTIYF
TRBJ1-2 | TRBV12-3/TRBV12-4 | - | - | TGTGCCAGCAGTTCGAAGCAAGGCTACACCTTC | CASSSKQGYTF
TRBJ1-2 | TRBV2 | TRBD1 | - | TGTGCCAGCAGGCGGACAGGGGGCTACACCTTC | CASRRTGGYTF
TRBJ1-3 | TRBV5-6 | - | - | TGTGCCAGCAGCTTCGACAGGCCCTACTCTGGAAACACCATATATTTT | CASSFDRPYSGNTIYF
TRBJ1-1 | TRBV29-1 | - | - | TGCAGCGCCCACATTTCATTGAACACTGAAGCTTTCTTT | CSAHISLNTEAFF
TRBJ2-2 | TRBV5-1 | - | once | TGCGCCAGCAGCTTGCCCTTTACCGGGGAGCTGTTTTTT | CASSLPFTGELFF
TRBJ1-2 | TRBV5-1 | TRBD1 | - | TGCGCCAGCAGCCAAGGAGGGTTGGGACAGGGGGTCTTCAGCTATGGCTACACCTTC | CASSQGGLGQGVFSYGYTF
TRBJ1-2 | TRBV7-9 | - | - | TGTGCCAGCAGCACCGGGGGTGGGGCCATCTATGGCTACACCTTC | CASSTGGGAIYGYTF
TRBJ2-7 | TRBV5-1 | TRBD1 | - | TGCGCCAGCAGCCCAACAGTGGGGGGAGGGACAGGGGTTTTGGACGAGCAGTACTTC | CASSPTVGGGTGVLDEQYF
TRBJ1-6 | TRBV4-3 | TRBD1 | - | TGCGCCAGCAGCCAAGACAGGGGGCTGGGATCACCCCTCCACTTT | CASSQDRGLGSPLHF
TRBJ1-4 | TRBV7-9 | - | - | TGTGCCAGCAGCTTATTGTCAACAAATGAAAAACTGTTTTTT | CASSLLSTNEKLFF
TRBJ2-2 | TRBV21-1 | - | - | TGTGCTAGCAGCAAAGCCGTGGGCGCCGGGGAGCTGTTTTTT | CASSKAVGAGELFF
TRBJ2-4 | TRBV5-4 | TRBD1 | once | TGTGCCAGCAGCTTAGGGCAGGGGGCCGGGGTAGCCAAAAACATTCAGTACTTC | CASSLGQGAGVAKNIQYF
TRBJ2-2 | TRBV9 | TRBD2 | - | TGTGCCAGCAGCCCCCGACTAGCACTTAACACCGGGGAGCTGTTTTTT | CASSPRLALNTGELFF
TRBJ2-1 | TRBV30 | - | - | TGTGCCTGGAGTCGCAGTACACACTACAATGAGCAGTTCTTC | CAWSRSTHYNEQFF
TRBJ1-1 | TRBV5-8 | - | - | TGTGCCAGCACCCTCGTAGGGGGTATGAACACTGAAGCTTTCTTT | CASTLVGGMNTEAFF
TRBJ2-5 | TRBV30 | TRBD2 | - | TGTGCCACACGGGGGGAGGGAGAGACCCAGTACTTC | CATRGEGETQYF